The sequence of this T cell receptor (beta chain) was determined in a study of T cell clonality in common variable immunodeficiency (dated by TCRdb to 2013 to 2016). This clone was observed many times. It lacks a known antigen. The read ends 3 residues early relative to the CDR3; the germline J gene fills the gap. What the work shows at the level of the full study, not this receptor alone: Compared with healthy controls, CVID subjects showed increased TCRbeta clonality (t-test p = 0.018), a feature most characteristic of about a third of subjects. Reportedly, TCRbeta sequences from CVID had fewer deletions and N-nucleotide insertions, and highly modified clones with 13 or more V deletions were absent from CVID. Even though DNA input was equal, the average per sample came to about 81,820 unique sequences for controls compared with 25,000 to 35,000 for CVID samples. Fewer TCRbeta clones were shared among CVID subjects than among healthy controls (p < 0.0001). Differences among patients in the CVID cohort limited the correlations between repertoire features and clinical complications. It was noted by the authors that sequencing of the repertoires of T cell subpopulations would be needed to clarify the cause of the increased clonality in CVID.

The CDR3 starts with the cysteine, ends with the phenylalanine, and has 13 residues. Part of the CDR3 DNA is given, 30 bases translated from base 1. The germline V gene supplies CDR1 SGHDN and CDR2 FVKESK. V gives up 4 bases and J gives up 8 bases, and the segment between their germline ends measures 12 bases. Both CVID patients and healthy controls were predominantly of Caucasian heritage. Heparinized peripheral whole blood samples of about 5 to 9 ml were collected from each donor. Genomic DNA from adults with common variable immune deficiency (CVID) and from healthy adult controls was used for sequencing of TCRbeta CDR3 repertoires. The control group was made up of about 22 healthy adult volunteers (roughly ten male and around 12 female) whose ages ranged from about 20 to 66 years, with a mean age of 34. Diluted blood was density-centrifuged over Hypaque 1077 or Ficoll-Paque to isolate peripheral blood mononuclear cells. Genomic DNA was obtained from unsorted mononuclear cells through either Qiagen column purification or a centrifugation-based method.

Equivalent amounts of genomic DNA from CVID and control samples were used as sequencing input. For every sample, a 60 bp segment covering the rearranged TCRbeta CDR3 region was amplified and then sequenced. The immunoSEQ assay, a bias-corrected multiplex PCR with high-throughput sequencing, was employed for TCRbeta amplification. On the authors' methods: Every unique nucleotide sequence was considered a clone and was annotated with V, D and J genes, copy number and frequency. Sequences were labeled productive if in frame, and non-productive if out of frame or containing stop codons. Clonality was calculated from Shannon's entropy as previously described. Mean CDR3 Kyte-Doolittle hydropathy was derived from the predicted amino acid sequences of productive clones. Hierarchical clustering of scaled V gene usage was performed with the R hclust function using Manhattan distance and complete linkage. Clone sharing by CDR3 amino acid sequence was assessed by resampling 12 repertoires per group over 100 rounds. The repertoires were searched for 60 to 70 published EBV-specific TCRbeta sequences and almost 250 published CMV-specific TCRbeta sequences. A couple of CVID samples that yielded fewer than 10,000 sequences were excluded from the analysis, so approximately 40 CVID repertoires were retained. TCRdb holds this immuneACCESS table with in-frame rearrangements only. Some clones are missing; in checked studies, unresolved V genes explain under half, and the rest has no known cause. The DNA gave D and trimming, while V, J and clone size come from that table. The data for this sample show about 34,000 clones, each detected more than once. The ten largest account for 0.95% of the sample.

The sample taken for sequencing was peripheral blood mononuclear cells. The chain couples TRBV14 to TRBJ2-4; the D gene lacks a confident call. This TCR came from a person aged 18 to 69 in good health. The encoded CDR3 is CASSPRIRDIQYF. The DNA read from the CDR3 is TGTGCCAGCAGCCCTCGGATTCGGGACATT.